Only a few counts were recorded for the clone carrying this T cell receptor (beta chain). Its target is not known. Cultured CD4+ T-cell DNA underwent Oncomine TCR Beta short-read sequencing. Each CDR3 protein is one row after TCRdb ran MiXCR on the PCR reads. This sample yields 4,600 or so distinct CDR3 sequences, of which about 31% are seen a single time; about a third belongs to the top ten. This sample is part of a study of vaccination and CD4 T cells after COVID-19. On the study more broadly: The cells in question were stimulated using overlapping spike peptides derived from SARS-CoV-2, HCoV-NL63, HCoV-OC43 and HCoV-229E. Findings and limits, study-wide: The study examined relatively few convalescent patients and included no early post-infection timepoints. Spike mono-reactivity was the property of 304 of 307 vaccine-specific clones in convalescent patients.

Treatment here: roughly 11-day PBMC culture with coronavirus spike peptide pools or control peptides (ViraFEST assay). Germline V gene sequence: CDR1 MGHDK, CDR2 SYGVNS. The V end lost 0 bases, the J end lost 6 bases, and 11 bases lay between the germline ends. This CDR3 comprises 14 residues. This sequence joins TRBV25-1 and TRBJ1-2, with TRBD1 as a possible D gene (6 bases). The source of this sequence is a human donor who had recovered from COVID-19. The source material was CD4+ T cells from blood, cultured in vitro. CDR3 loop: CASSEYGQGHGYTF. In nucleotides, the CDR3 is TGTGCCAGCAGTGAATATGGTCAGGGGCATGGCTACACCTTC.